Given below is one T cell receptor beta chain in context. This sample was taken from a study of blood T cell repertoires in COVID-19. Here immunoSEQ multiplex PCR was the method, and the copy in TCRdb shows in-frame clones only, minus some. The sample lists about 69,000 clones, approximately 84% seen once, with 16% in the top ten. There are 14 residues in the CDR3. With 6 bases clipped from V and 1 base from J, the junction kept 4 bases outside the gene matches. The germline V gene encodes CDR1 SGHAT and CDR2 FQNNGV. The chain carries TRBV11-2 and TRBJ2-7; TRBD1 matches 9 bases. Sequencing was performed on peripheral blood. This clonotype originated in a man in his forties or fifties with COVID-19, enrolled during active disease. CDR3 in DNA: TGTGCCAGCAGTTTCGGACAGGGGTCCTACGAGCAGTACTTC. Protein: CASSFGQGSYEQYF.